A single sample gave rise to the 17 T cell receptor beta chains below, sequenced in a study of vaccination and CD4 T cells after COVID-19. TCRdb ran MiXCR on the PCR reads and lists one entry per CDR3 protein. The table includes approximately 36,000 distinct CDR3 sequences, 35% to 45% detected once. Time point indicated: late sampling 161 to 241 days after vaccination in three convalescent patients. Here the sequenced sample was CD4+ T cells from blood, taken about 7 months after SARS-CoV-2 vaccination. Receptors originate from a human donor who had recovered from COVID-19.

The rearrangement uses TRBV7-2 and TRBJ2-1; 8 bases are shared with TRBD2. Germline lookup yields CDR1 SGHTA and CDR2 FQGNSA. The CDR3 length is 16 residues. V shed 1 base and J 2 bases; nucleotides not matched to a gene: 4. The CDR3: CASSLVTSGPYNEQFF. The CDR3 nucleotides read TGTGCCAGCAGCTTAGTAACTAGCGGACCCTACAATGAGCAGTTCTTC.

V gene TRBV7-3 combines with J gene TRBJ2-1, with 11 bases aligning to TRBD2. Germline V gene data show CDR1 as SGHTA and CDR2 as FQGTGA. V lost 5 bases to trimming and J lost 5 bases; unmatched junction nucleotides: 5. The CDR3 consists of 15 residues. The CDR3 reads CASSPRLAGNNEQFF. CDR3 in DNA: TGTGCCAGCAGCCCACGACTAGCGGGGAACAATGAGCAGTTCTTC. Together with reference TRBV7-3 and TRBJ2-1, the CDR3 gives the full variable domain: GAGVSQTPSNKVTEKGKYVELRCDPISGHTALYWYRQSLGQGPEFLIYFQGTGAADDSGLPNDRFFAVRPEGSVSTLKIQRTERGDSAVYLCASSPRLAGNNEQFFGPGTRLTVL.

CDR3 loop: CASSSRVNTEAFF. Written as DNA, the CDR3 is TGCGCCAGCAGCTCAAGGGTGAACACTGAAGCTTTCTTT. The chain recombines TRBV5-1 with TRBJ1-1; D gene ambiguous. V lost 3 bases to trimming and J lost 0 bases, with 6 bases between them. The CDR3 is 13 residues long. Germline V gene data show CDR1 as SGHRS and CDR2 as YFSETQ.

This clonotype was found a few times. This chain joins TRBV15 and TRBJ2-5; the match to TRBD2 covers 7 bases. CDR3 length equals 16 residues. The V gene's germline CDR1 is LNHNV and CDR2 YYDKDF (reference sequence). Losses at the gene ends were 1 base for V and 3 bases for J; bases not matched to a gene: 8. The CDR3 DNA sequence: TGTGCCACCAGCAGAGGGACGGGAGGCGGAGAAGAGACCCAGTACTTC. Translated: CATSRGTGGGEETQYF.

The J gene is TRBJ2-3, the V gene TRBV27, with D tentatively TRBD1 (6 bases). V lost 8 bases to trimming and J lost 6 bases, with 12 bases between them. The CDR3 consists of 12 residues. The V gene's germline CDR1 is MNHEY and CDR2 SMNVEV (reference sequence). The CDR3 is CASRRGMDTQYF. CDR3 nucleotides: TGTGCCAGCCGCAGGGGTATGGATACGCAGTATTTT.

This chain uses TRBV27 with TRBJ2-4; the match to TRBD2 covers 15 bases. Losses at the gene ends were 4 bases for V and 1 base for J; bases not matched to a gene: 8. Germline-derived CDR1 and CDR2 are MNHEY and SMNVEV (reference sequence). The CDR3 has 19 amino acids. The CDR3 spells CASSSLGLAGGKAKNIQYF. CDR3 DNA sequence: TGTGCCAGCAGTTCTTTGGGACTAGCGGGAGGAAAGGCCAAAAACATTCAGTACTTC.

The table lists this clonotype with a few counts. The V and J genes are TRBV6-4 and TRBJ2-1; D possibly corresponds to TRBD2 (6 bases). V lost 0 bases and J lost 3, with 9 bases in between. Germline V gene lookup returns CDR1 MRHNA and CDR2 SNTAGT. This CDR3 comprises 15 residues. The CDR3 here is CASSDSASDYNEQFF. The CDR3 DNA reads TGTGCCAGCAGTGACTCGGCTAGCGACTACAATGAGCAGTTCTTC.

This clonotype was detected a few times. This chain uses TRBV11-1 with TRBJ2-3, with 8 positions matching TRBD1. With 6 bases clipped from V and 3 bases from J, the junction kept 5 bases outside the gene matches. Germline assignment: CDR1 SGHAT and CDR2 FQDESV (reference sequence). This CDR3 region has 14 residues. CDR3 in amino acids: CASRAGGLTDTQYF. CDR3 DNA: TGTGCCAGCAGGGCAGGGGGCCTAACAGATACGCAGTATTTT. Drawing the rest from reference TRBV11-1 and TRBJ2-3, the complete variable domain is EAEVAQSPRYKITEKSQAVAFWCDPISGHATLYWYRQILGQGPELLVQFQDESVVDDSQLPKDRFSAERLKGVDSTLKIQPAELGDSAMYLCASRAGGLTDTQYFGPGTRLTVL.

This clonotype was counted only a few times. V and J are TRBV27 and TRBJ2-7, with D perhaps TRBD1 (5 bases). This CDR3 region has 13 residues. Germline CDR1 MNHEY, CDR2 SMNVEV (reference sequence). Trimming cost V 3 bases and J 3 bases, with 9 bases left between them. CDR3 loop: CASSFAGHYEQYF. CDR3 nucleotides: TGTGCCAGCAGTTTCGCAGGGCACTACGAGCAGTACTTC.

The CDR3 spells CASSLIVGLASHEQFF. CDR3 nucleotides: TGTGCCAGCAGCTTAATAGTGGGACTAGCATCCCATGAGCAGTTCTTC. The chain carries TRBV7-2 and TRBJ2-1, with 9 bases aligning to TRBD2. Unmatched junction bases numbered 10, after V lost 2 bases and J lost 8 bases. The germline gives CDR1 SGHTA, CDR2 FQGNSA. There are 16 residues in the CDR3.

The rearrangement uses TRBV27 and TRBJ1-2; possible D gene TRBD1, 6 bases. Germline V gene lookup returns CDR1 MNHEY and CDR2 SMNVEV (reference sequence). This CDR3 region has 14 residues. V gave up 4 bases and J gave up 2 bases, with 11 bases separating them. The CDR3 DNA follows: TGTGCCAGCAGTTCAATTGACAGGAACTATGGCTACACCTTC. Translation: CASSSIDRNYGYTF.

The chain joins TRBV28 to TRBJ1-2; D gene unclear. Trimming shortened V by 5 bases and J by 5 bases, and 9 bases separated the two germline ends. The CDR3 loop spans 12 amino acids. Germline CDR1 and CDR2: MDHEN and SYDVKM. Here the CDR3 DNA reads TGTGCCAGCAGTCGTGTGGGGTATGGCTACACCTTC. It codes for CASSRVGYGYTF.

The rearrangement uses TRBV28 and TRBJ2-1; possibly TRBD2 for D (5 bases). The CDR3 spans 12 residues. The germline V gene has CDR1 MDHEN and CDR2 SYDVKM. Trimming shortened V by 5 bases and J by 14 bases, and 16 bases separated the two germline ends. The CDR3 DNA reads as TGTGCCAGCAGTCAAACCCGGGGTCAAGAGTTCTTC. Translation: CASSQTRGQEFF.

The chain uses TRBV27 and TRBJ2-5, with 10 bases fitting TRBD1. Trimming removed 5 bases from V and 4 bases from J; junction bases left unmatched: 10. The germline V gene has CDR1 MNHEY and CDR2 SMNVEV (reference sequence). The CDR3 runs 16 residues. The CDR3 coding sequence is TGTGCCAGCAGTAAGCACCCCGGGACAGGGGTAGAGACCCAGTACTTC. Protein product: CASSKHPGTGVETQYF.

This clonotype was recorded a few times. V and J are TRBV7-9 and TRBJ2-1; D gene ambiguous. The CDR3 covers 15 residues. Trimming shortened V by 3 bases and J by 1 base, and 10 bases separated the two germline ends. The germline gives CDR1 SEHNR, CDR2 FQNEAQ (reference sequence). The CDR3 sequence is CASSFPKRSYNEQFF. DNA for the CDR3: TGTGCCAGCAGCTTCCCGAAACGGTCCTACAATGAGCAGTTCTTC.

The V gene is TRBV6-2 or TRBV6-3, the J gene TRBJ2-3, with TRBD2 matching 11 bases. CDR1 is MNHEY, CDR2 SVGEGT, per germline. With V trimmed by 4 bases and J by 0 bases, 0 bases remained unmatched. CDR3 size: 15 residues. The CDR3 DNA follows: TGTGCCAGCAGTTGGACTAGCGGGAGCACAGATACGCAGTATTTT. It specifies CASSWTSGSTDTQYF.

This clonotype occurred a few times. The V call is TRBV7-6, the J call TRBJ2-3, with a tentative D call TRBD2 (6 bases). The germline gives CDR1 SGHVS, CDR2 FNYEAQ. Trimming cost V 8 bases and J 6 bases, with 15 bases left between them. The CDR3 covers 13 residues. This chain's CDR3 is CASQRARADTQYF. CDR3 bases: TGTGCCAGCCAGCGGGCCCGAGCGGATACGCAGTATTTT.